This T cell receptor beta chain originates from a study of T-cell reconstitution after alpha-beta-depleted transplantation in children. Findings of the study overall: After transplant, high TCRbeta diversity at day 60 in some patients arose from surviving recipient T cells and thymic progenitors. Expanded graft clones, several hundred of them, were reportedly the source of alpha-beta T cells about two months after transplant.

The germline V gene has CDR1 SQVTM and CDR2 ANQGSEA. The CDR3 is 14 residues long. Unique molecular identifiers were incorporated into the prepared TCRbeta library. MiXCR, applied by TCRdb to the PCR reads, yields one record per CDR3 protein. In the table there are some 600,000 distinct CDR3 sequences, roughly 13% of which are singletons. This clonotype has just a few counts. Its specificity is not known. Mismatch with germline at one junction end may stem from a read error. The sample consisted of PBMCs, mostly from graft donor cells, taken 360 days after TCRalphabeta/CD19-depleted stem cell transplant. The origin of this receptor is a male patient between 5 and 17 years old who had a stem cell transplant for acute myeloid leukemia, so the T cells may come from the graft donor. The chain couples TRBV29-1 to TRBJ2-3, with TRBD2 matching 7 bases. CDR3: CSAEKTGGTDTQYF. In DNA form, the CDR3 reads TGCAGCGCTGAAAAGACGGGAGGTACAGATACGCAGTATTTT.